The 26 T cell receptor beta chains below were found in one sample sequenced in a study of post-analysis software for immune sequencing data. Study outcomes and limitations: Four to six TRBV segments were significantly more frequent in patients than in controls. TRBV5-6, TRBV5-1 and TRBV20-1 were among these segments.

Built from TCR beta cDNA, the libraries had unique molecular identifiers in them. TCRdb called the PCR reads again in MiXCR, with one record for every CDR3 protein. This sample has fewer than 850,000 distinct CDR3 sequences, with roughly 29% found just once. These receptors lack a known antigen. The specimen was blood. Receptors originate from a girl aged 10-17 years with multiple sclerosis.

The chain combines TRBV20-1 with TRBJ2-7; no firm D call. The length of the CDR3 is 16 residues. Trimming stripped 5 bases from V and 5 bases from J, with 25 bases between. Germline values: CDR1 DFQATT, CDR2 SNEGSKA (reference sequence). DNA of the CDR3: TGCAGTGCTCCCGAGCCTTATAGTAGGGCCTCTGACGAGCAGTACTTC. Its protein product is CSAPEPYSRASDEQYF.

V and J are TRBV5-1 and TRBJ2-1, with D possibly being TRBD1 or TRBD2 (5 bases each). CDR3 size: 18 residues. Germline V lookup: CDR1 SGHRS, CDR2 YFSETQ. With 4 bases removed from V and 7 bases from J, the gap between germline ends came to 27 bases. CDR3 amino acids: CASSPGEGLRVHYNEQFF. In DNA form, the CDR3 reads TGCGCCAGCAGCCCGGGCGAGGGGCTAAGAGTCCACTATAATGAGCAGTTCTTC.

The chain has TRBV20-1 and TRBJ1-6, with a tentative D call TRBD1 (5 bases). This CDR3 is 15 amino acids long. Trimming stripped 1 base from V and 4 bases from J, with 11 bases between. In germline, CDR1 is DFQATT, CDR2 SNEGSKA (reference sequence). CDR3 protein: CSARGGGAYNSPLHF. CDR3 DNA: TGCAGTGCTAGAGGAGGCGGGGCATATAATTCACCCCTCCACTTT.

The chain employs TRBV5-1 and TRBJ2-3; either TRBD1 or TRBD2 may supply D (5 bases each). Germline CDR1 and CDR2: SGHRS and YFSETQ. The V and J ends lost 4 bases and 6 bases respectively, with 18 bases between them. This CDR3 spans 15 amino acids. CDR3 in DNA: TGCGCCAGCAGCGAATGGGGGACGTATAGGGATACGCAGTATTTT. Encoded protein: CASSEWGTYRDTQYF.

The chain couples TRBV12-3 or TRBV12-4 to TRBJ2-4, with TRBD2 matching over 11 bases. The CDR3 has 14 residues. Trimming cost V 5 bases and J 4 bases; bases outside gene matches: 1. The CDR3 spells CASSRLAGKNIQYF. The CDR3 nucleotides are TGTGCCAGCAGTCGACTAGCGGGGAAAAACATTCAGTACTTC.

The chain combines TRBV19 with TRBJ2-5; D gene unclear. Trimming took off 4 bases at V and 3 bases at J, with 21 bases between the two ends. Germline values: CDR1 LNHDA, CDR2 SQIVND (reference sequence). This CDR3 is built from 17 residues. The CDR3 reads CASSTSLGFKKEETQYF. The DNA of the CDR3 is TGTGCCAGTAGTACGTCGCTGGGATTCAAGAAAGAAGAGACCCAGTACTTC.

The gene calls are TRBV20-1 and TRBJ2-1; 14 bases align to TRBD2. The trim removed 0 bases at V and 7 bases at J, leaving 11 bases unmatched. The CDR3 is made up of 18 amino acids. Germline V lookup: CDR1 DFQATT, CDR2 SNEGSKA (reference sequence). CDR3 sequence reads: CSARDGTSGGIGGNEQFF. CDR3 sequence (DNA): TGCAGTGCTAGAGATGGGACTAGCGGGGGCATCGGGGGAAATGAGCAGTTCTTC.

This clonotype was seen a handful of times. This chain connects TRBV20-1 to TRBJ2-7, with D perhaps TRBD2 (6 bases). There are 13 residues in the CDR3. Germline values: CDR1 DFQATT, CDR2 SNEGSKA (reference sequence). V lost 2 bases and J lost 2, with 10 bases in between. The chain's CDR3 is CSARLGSAYEQYF. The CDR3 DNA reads TGCAGTGCTAGACTCGGGAGCGCCTACGAGCAGTACTTC.

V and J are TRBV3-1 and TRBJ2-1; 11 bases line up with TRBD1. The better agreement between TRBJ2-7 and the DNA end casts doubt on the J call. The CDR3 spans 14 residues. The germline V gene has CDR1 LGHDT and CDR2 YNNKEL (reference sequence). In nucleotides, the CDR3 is TGTGCCAGCGGCCGGACAGGGGGCATCAATGAGCAGTACTTC. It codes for CASGRTGGINEQYF.

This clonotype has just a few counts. As DNA, the CDR3 is TGCAGTGCTGTTGGACTAGCGGCGTACGAGCAGTACTTC. Translating it yields CSAVGLAAYEQYF. V usage is TRBV20-1 and J usage is TRBJ2-7, with 10 positions matching TRBD2. The CDR3 covers 13 residues. The germline gives CDR1 DFQATT, CDR2 SNEGSKA (reference sequence). With 5 bases clipped from V and 4 bases from J, the junction kept 5 bases outside the gene matches.

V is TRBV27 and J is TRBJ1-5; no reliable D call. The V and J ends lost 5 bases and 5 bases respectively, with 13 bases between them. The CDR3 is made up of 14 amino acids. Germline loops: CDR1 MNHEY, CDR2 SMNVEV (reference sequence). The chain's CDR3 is CASSKVAGYQPQHF. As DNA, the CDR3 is TGTGCCAGCAGTAAAGTGGCAGGTTATCAGCCCCAGCATTTT.

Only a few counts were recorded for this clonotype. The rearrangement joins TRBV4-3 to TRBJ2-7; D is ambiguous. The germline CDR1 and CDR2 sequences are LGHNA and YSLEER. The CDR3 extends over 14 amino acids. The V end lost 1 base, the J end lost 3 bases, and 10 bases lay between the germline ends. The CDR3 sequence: CASSQGGMGYEQYF. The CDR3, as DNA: TGCGCCAGCAGCCAAGGCGGCATGGGCTACGAGCAGTACTTC.

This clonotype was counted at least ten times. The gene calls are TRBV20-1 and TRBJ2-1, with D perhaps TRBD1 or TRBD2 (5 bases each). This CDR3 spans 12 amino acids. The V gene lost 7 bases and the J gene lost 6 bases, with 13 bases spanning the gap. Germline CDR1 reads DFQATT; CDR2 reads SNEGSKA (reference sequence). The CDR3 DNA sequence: TGCAGTGGTGGACTTCAGGGCAATGAGCAGTTCTTC. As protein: CSGGLQGNEQFF.

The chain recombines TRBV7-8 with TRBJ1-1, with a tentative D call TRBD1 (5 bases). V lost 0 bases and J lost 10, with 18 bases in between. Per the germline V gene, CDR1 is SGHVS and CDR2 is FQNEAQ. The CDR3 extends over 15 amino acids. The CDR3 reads CASSLAEGAIFGAFF. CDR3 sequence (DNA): TGTGCCAGCAGCTTAGCGGAAGGGGCGATTTTCGGAGCTTTCTTT.

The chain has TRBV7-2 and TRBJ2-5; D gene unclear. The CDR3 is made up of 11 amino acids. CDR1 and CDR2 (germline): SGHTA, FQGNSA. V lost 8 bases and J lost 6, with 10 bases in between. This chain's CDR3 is CASSWRKTQYF. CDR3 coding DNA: TGTGCCAGCTCCTGGCGGAAGACCCAGTACTTC.

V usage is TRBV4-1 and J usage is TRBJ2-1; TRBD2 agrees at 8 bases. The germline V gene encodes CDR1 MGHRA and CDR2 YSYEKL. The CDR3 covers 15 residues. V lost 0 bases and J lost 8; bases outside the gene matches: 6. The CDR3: CASSQDPSGGHEQFF. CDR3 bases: TGCGCCAGCAGCCAAGATCCCAGCGGGGGTCATGAGCAGTTCTTC.

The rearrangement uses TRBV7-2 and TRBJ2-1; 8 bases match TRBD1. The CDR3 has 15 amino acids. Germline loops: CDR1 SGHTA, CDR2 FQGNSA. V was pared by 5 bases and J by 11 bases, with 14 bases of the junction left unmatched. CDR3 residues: CASSPRRGTGPQQFF. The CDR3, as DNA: TGTGCCAGCAGCCCCCGGCGTGGGACAGGCCCCCAGCAGTTCTTC.

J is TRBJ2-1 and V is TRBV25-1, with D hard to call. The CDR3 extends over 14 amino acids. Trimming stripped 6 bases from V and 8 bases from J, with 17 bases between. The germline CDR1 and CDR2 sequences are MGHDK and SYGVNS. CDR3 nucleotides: TGTGCCAGCAGGGACCCGGTCCGTCACGATGAGCAGTTCTTC. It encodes CASRDPVRHDEQFF. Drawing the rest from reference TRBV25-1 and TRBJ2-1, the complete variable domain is EADIYQTPRYLVIGTGKKITLECSQTMGHDKMYWYQQDPGMELHLIHYSYGVNSTEKGDLSSESTVSRIRTEHFPLTLESARPSHTSQYLCASRDPVRHDEQFFGPGTRLTVL.

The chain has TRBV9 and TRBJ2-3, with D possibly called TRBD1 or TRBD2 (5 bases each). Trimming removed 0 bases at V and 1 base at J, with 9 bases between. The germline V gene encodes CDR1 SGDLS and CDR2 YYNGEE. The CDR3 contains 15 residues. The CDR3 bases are TGTGCCAGCAGCGTAGTCGGGGCCGGCACAGATACGCAGTATTTT. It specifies CASSVVGAGTDTQYF.

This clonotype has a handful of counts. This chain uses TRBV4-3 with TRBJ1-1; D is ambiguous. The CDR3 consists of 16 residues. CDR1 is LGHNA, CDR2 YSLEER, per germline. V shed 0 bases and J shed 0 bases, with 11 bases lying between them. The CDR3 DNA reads TGCGCCAGCAGCCAAGACACCAAGATAATGAACACTGAAGCTTTCTTT. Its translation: CASSQDTKIMNTEAFF.

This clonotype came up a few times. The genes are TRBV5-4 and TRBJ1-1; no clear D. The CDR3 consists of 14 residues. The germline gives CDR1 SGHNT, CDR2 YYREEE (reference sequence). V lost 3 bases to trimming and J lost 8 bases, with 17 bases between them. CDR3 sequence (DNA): TGTGCCAGCAGCTCGACGTCTGCCTTAAGGGAAGCTTTCTTT. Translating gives CASSSTSALREAFF.

The DNA of the CDR3 is TGCAGTGCTAGAGGGCTAGGTGGGACAGATACGCAGTATTTT. Residues: CSARGLGGTDTQYF. The chain uses TRBV20-1 and TRBJ2-3; D gene unclear. CDR1 and CDR2 from the germline V gene are DFQATT and SNEGSKA (reference sequence). There are 14 residues in the CDR3. Between the trimmed V and J ends, which lost 1 base and 3 bases, there was a span of 11 bases.

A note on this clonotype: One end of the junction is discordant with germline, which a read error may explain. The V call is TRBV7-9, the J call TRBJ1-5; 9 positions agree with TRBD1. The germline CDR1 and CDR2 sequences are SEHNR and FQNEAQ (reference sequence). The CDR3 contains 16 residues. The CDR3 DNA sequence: TGTACCAGCAGCCAAGGGACAGGGAGTTTAAATCAGCCCCAGCATTTT. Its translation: CTSSQGTGSLNQPQHF.

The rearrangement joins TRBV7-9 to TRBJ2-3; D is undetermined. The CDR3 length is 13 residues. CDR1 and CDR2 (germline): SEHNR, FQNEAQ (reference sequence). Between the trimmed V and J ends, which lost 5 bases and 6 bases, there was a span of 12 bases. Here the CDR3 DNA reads TGTGCCAGCAGCCCCCCCGGAGAGGATACGCAGTATTTT. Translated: CASSPPGEDTQYF.

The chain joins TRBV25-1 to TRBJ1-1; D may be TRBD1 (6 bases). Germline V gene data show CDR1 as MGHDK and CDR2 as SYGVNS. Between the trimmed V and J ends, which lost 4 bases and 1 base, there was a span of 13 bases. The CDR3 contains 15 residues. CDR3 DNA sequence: TGTGCCAGCAGTGGCCTCCGGGGGCCGAACACTGAAGCTTTCTTT. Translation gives CASSGLRGPNTEAFF. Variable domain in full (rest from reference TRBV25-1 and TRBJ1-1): EADIYQTPRYLVIGTGKKITLECSQTMGHDKMYWYQQDPGMELHLIHYSYGVNSTEKGDLSSESTVSRIRTEHFPLTLESARPSHTSQYLCASSGLRGPNTEAFFGQGTRLTVV.

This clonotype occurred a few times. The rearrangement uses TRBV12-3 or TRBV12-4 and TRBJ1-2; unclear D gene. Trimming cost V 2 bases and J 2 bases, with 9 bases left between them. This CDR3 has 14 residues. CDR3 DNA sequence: TGTGCCAGCAGTTTACCCCCAGCCAACTATGGCTACACCTTC. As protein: CASSLPPANYGYTF.